This T cell receptor (beta chain) emerged from a study of blood T cell repertoires in COVID-19. Study details: The United States, Italy and Spain supplied acute and convalescent COVID-19 samples.

How the authors handled the data: How many nucleated cells were present was estimated from reference gene primer amplification. Measured with immunoSEQ multiplex PCR; TCRdb has only the in-frame clones, and not every one. V, J and clone size are taken as reported in that table, and D and trimming were inferred from the DNA itself. The repertoire holds some 170,000 clones, just over 90% seen once, with roughly 2.1% in the top ten. CDR3 length equals 16 residues. Deletions cut 0 bases from V and 1 base from J, with 9 bases between. Germline CDR1 reads SGHTA; CDR2 reads FQGNSA. The rearrangement joins TRBV7-2 to TRBJ2-2; a weak D match, TRBD2 (5 bases). Sequenced sample: peripheral blood. This clonotype was obtained from a woman in her fifties or sixties with COVID-19, enrolled during active disease. CDR3 loop: CASSLAGGWNTGELFF. DNA of the CDR3: TGTGCCAGCAGCTTAGCGGGCGGGTGGAACACCGGGGAGCTGTTTTTT.